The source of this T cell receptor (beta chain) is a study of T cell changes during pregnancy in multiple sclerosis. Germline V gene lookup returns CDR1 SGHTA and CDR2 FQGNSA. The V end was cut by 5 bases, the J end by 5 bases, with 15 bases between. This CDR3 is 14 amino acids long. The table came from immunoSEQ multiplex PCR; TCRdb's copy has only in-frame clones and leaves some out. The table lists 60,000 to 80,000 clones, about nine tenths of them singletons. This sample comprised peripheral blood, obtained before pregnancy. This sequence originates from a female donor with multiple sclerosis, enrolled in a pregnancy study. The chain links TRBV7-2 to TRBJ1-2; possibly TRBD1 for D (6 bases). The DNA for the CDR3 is TGTGCCAGCAGCGACGGGGGGGCCAATTATGGCTACACCTTC. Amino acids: CASSDGGANYGYTF.